The 28 T cell receptor beta chains below were found in one sample sequenced in a study of T cell responses to AZD1222 COVID-19 vaccine. Method: immunoSEQ multiplex PCR; TCRdb's copy keeps in-frame clones and lacks some. The table lists over 75,000 clones, 87% of them singletons. The sample here was peripheral blood, taken 28 days after the second AZD1222 dose. The source is an adult who received the AZD1222 COVID-19 vaccine.

The chain employs TRBV28 and TRBJ1-2; TRBD1 matches 7 bases. Germline lookup yields CDR1 MDHEN and CDR2 SYDVKM. V was clipped by 5 bases and J by 7 bases; unmatched bases: 16. The CDR3 totals 16 residues. CDR3 loop: CASSAGTAMSMFGYTF. In nucleotides, the CDR3 is TGTGCCAGCAGTGCCGGGACAGCTATGTCTATGTTTGGCTACACCTTC.

The chain combines TRBV10-3 with TRBJ1-2; TRBD1 agrees at 8 bases. Germline V CDR1 and CDR2: ENHRY, SYGVKD. The ends lost 6 bases at V and 0 bases at J; junction bases unmatched: 6. The CDR3 length is 15 residues. CDR3: CAIRLQGGPNYGYTF. The DNA of the CDR3 is TGTGCCATCAGACTACAGGGGGGCCCTAACTATGGCTACACCTTC.

The chain is built from TRBV7-8 and TRBJ1-2; a possible D gene is TRBD1 (5 bases). Trimming stripped 1 base from V and 4 bases from J, with 16 bases between. Germline V lookup: CDR1 SGHVS, CDR2 FQNEAQ. There are 16 residues in the CDR3. The CDR3 sequence is CASSLGGTGYGYGYTF. Written as DNA, the CDR3 is TGTGCCAGCAGCTTAGGAGGGACGGGTTATGGCTATGGCTACACCTTC. Using reference TRBV7-8 and TRBJ1-2 for the parts outside the CDR3, the full variable domain is GAGVSQSPRYKVAKRGQDVALRCDPISGHVSLFWYQQALGQGPEFLTYFQNEAQLDKSGLPSDRFFAERPEGSVSTLKIQRTQQEDSAVYLCASSLGGTGYGYGYTFGSGTRLTVV.

The chain recombines TRBV19 with TRBJ1-5, with TRBD1 matching 8 bases. The CDR3 sequence is 14 residues long. Germline CDR1 reads LNHDA; CDR2 reads SQIVND (reference sequence). Germline trimming cut 5 bases from V and 4 bases from J; bases unmatched to any gene: 4. The CDR3, as DNA: TGTGCCAGTAGTGCCACAGGGGGGAATCAGCCCCAGCATTTT. This gives the protein CASSATGGNQPQHF.

The chain is built from TRBV23-1 and TRBJ1-2, with TRBD1 matching 9 bases. TRBV23-1 is an open reading frame, and its role is uncertain. The V segment lost 0 bases and the J segment 1 base; nucleotides outside the gene matches: 9. This CDR3 spans 18 amino acids. DNA for the CDR3: TGCGCCAGCAGTCAATCGGAGACAGGGGGGGAAGTTAACTATGGCTACACCTTC. Encoded protein: CASSQSETGGEVNYGYTF.

This sequence joins TRBV4-3 and TRBJ1-2, with 8 bases identical to TRBD1. V lost 0 bases and J lost 2; bases outside the gene matches: 8. The germline CDR1 and CDR2 sequences are LGHNA and YSLEER. The length of the CDR3 is 17 residues. The CDR3, as DNA: TGCGCCAGCAGCCAAGATACAGGGGGAGCGTTAAACTATGGCTACACCTTC. Amino acid sequence: CASSQDTGGALNYGYTF.

This clone was observed once. J is TRBJ2-7 and V is TRBV6-1; D unresolved. The CDR3 sequence is 12 residues long. V lost 0 bases, J lost 3 bases, and 3 bases lay in between. The germline V gene has CDR1 MNHNS and CDR2 SASEGT. This chain's CDR3 is CASSEASYEQYF. The CDR3 nucleotides read TGTGCCAGCAGTGAAGCCAGCTACGAGCAGTACTTC.

Points on this clone: The junction departs from the called germline gene at one end, perhaps through a read error. The chain joins TRBV20-1 to TRBJ2-1; 7 positions agree with TRBD1. The germline CDR1 and CDR2 sequences are DFQATT and SNEGSKA (reference sequence). The CDR3 sequence is 12 residues long. The CDR3 DNA reads as TGCAGTGCTAGTCCCGCCGGGACAGATAAGCTCTTC. It encodes CSASPAGTDKLF.

This clone turned up a few times. The genes are TRBV19 and TRBJ2-1; tentatively, D is TRBD2 (5 bases). This CDR3 comprises 14 residues. From germline, CDR1 is LNHDA and CDR2 SQIVND (reference sequence). Trimming removed 4 bases from V and 6 bases from J, with 13 bases in between. CDR3 coding DNA: TGTGCCAGTAGTAGGGCTAGCTGGGGCAATGAGCAGTTCTTC. Its translation is CASSRASWGNEQFF.

This clone has only one observation. V gene TRBV12-5 combines with J gene TRBJ1-1; possibly TRBD1 for D (6 bases). V shed 2 bases and J shed 11 bases, with 12 bases lying between them. The CDR3 spans 12 residues. CDR1 is LGHNT, CDR2 FRNRAP, per germline. CDR3 sequence reads: CASGLPGVLAFF. CDR3 nucleotides: TGTGCTAGTGGTTTGCCAGGGGTCCTGGCTTTCTTT.

In this sample, this clone turned up a few times. The chain is built from TRBV7-8 and TRBJ2-7; D remains unclear. V was shortened by 2 bases and J by 0 bases, with 8 bases between the two germline ends. CDR3 length equals 14 residues. Germline V gene lookup returns CDR1 SGHVS and CDR2 FQNEAQ. CDR3 in amino acids: CASSLLVSSYEQYF. In DNA form, the CDR3 reads TGTGCCAGCAGCTTATTGGTCAGCTCCTACGAGCAGTACTTC.

The CDR3 sequence: CASSYSGRGSEAFF. In DNA form, the CDR3 reads TGTGCCAGCAGTTACTCAGGCAGGGGGAGTGAAGCTTTCTTT. The rearrangement uses TRBV6-2 or TRBV6-3 and TRBJ1-1; 7 bases line up with TRBD1. With V trimmed by 0 bases and J by 7 bases, 5 bases remained unmatched. CDR1 is MNHEY and CDR2 is SVGEGT in the germline V gene. This CDR3 contains 14 residues.

This clone was observed a handful of times. The CDR3 is CASSSPSELSWDEQYF. As DNA, the CDR3 is TGTGCCAGCAGTTCCCCCTCCGAGTTGTCTTGGGACGAGCAGTACTTC. The genes are TRBV28 and TRBJ2-7; D remains unclear. In germline, CDR1 is MDHEN, CDR2 SYDVKM. Trimming left V 4 bases short and J 5 bases short, with 21 bases between. This CDR3 has 16 amino acids.

The rearrangement uses TRBV2 and TRBJ1-6; weak D call: TRBD1 (5 bases). V was pared by 6 bases and J by 9 bases, with 18 bases between. The CDR3 spans 15 residues. Germline lookup yields CDR1 SNHLY and CDR2 FYNNEI. DNA of the CDR3: TGTGCCAGCAGGGGGCGGGCGGGCCCGAGTTCACCCCTCCACTTT. It is translated as CASRGRAGPSSPLHF.

In regard to this clone: Additional DNA sequences in this sample encode the identical CDR3. The chain joins TRBV12-3 or TRBV12-4 to TRBJ1-2; D might be TRBD1 (6 bases). This CDR3 has 13 residues. The V end lost 1 base, the J end lost 8 bases, and 11 bases lay between the germline ends. In nucleotides, the CDR3 is TGTGCCAGCAGTTTAGGGGGGGCTGGAGGCTACACCTTC. Protein product: CASSLGGAGGYTF.

In nucleotides, the CDR3 is TGTGCCAGTAGTATTGGGGACAGGCGGCGAACCGGGGAGCTGTTTTTT. It encodes CASSIGDRRRTGELFF. V and J are TRBV19 and TRBJ2-2, with TRBD1 matching 8 bases. Germline CDR1 and CDR2: LNHDA and SQIVND (reference sequence). This CDR3 has 16 residues. The J segment lost 5 bases and the V segment lost 3 bases, leaving 8 bases of the junction unmatched. The full variable domain, with the rest looked up from reference TRBV19 and TRBJ2-2, is DGGITQSPKYLFRKEGQNVTLSCEQNLNHDAMYWYRQDPGQGLRLIYYSQIVNDFQKGDIAEGYSVSREKKESFPLTVTSAQKNPTAFYLCASSIGDRRRTGELFFGEGSRLTVL.

This clone was recorded only once. In the same sample, other DNA sequences code for this CDR3. V usage is TRBV19 and J usage is TRBJ1-5, with D maybe TRBD1 (5 bases). The V gene's germline CDR1 is LNHDA and CDR2 SQIVND (reference sequence). V was clipped by 6 bases and J by 4 bases, with 10 bases between them. This CDR3 is 13 amino acids long. The CDR3 DNA reads as TGTGCCAGTAGCGGGACGGGGAATCAGCCCCAGCATTTT. Translating gives CASSGTGNQPQHF.

The chain carries TRBV13 and TRBJ2-7, with D perhaps TRBD2 (5 bases). The CDR3 contains 13 residues. V shed 0 bases and J shed 4 bases, with 7 bases lying between them. Germline CDR1 reads PRHDT; CDR2 reads FYEKMQ (reference sequence). The CDR3 loop is CASSLGRGYEQYF. The DNA of the CDR3 is TGTGCCAGCAGCTTAGGCCGGGGTTACGAGCAGTACTTC.

This chain joins TRBV6-2 or TRBV6-3 and TRBJ1-5; 8 bases align to TRBD1. Germline-derived CDR1 and CDR2 are MNHEY and SVGEGT. J was trimmed by 4 bases and V by 0 bases; bases with no gene match: 5. The CDR3 consists of 16 residues. CDR3 sequence (DNA): TGTGCCAGCAGTTACTCTAGGCAGGGGGCGAATCAGCCCCAGCATTTT. It translates to CASSYSRQGANQPQHF.

This clone was detected a few times. V is TRBV5-1 and J is TRBJ2-7; the D gene could be TRBD1 or TRBD2 (5 bases each). The CDR3 loop spans 15 amino acids. The V gene lost 2 bases and the J gene lost 2 bases, with 14 bases spanning the gap. CDR1 is SGHRS and CDR2 is YFSETQ in the germline V gene. The CDR3: CASSFGGTATYEQYF. CDR3 DNA: TGCGCCAGCAGCTTTGGTGGGACGGCTACCTACGAGCAGTACTTC.

This clone is a singleton in its sample. This rearrangement joins TRBV7-3 to TRBJ2-2; weak D call: TRBD1 (6 bases). Trimming stripped 0 bases from V and 3 bases from J, with 11 bases between. The CDR3 has 16 amino acids. CDR1 is SGHTA, CDR2 FQGTGA, per germline. DNA for the CDR3: TGTGCCAGCAGCTTAACCTCAGGGGATTACACCGGGGAGCTGTTTTTT. Its protein product is CASSLTSGDYTGELFF.

The V and J genes are TRBV23-1 and TRBJ1-5, with 9 bases identical to TRBD1. TRBV23-1 is marked as an open reading frame, function uncertain. CDR3 length equals 21 residues. Unmatched junction bases numbered 18, after V lost 0 bases and J lost 3 bases. The CDR3 loop is CASSQSVDCDRGTVDNQPQHF. The CDR3 DNA reads as TGCGCCAGCAGTCAATCGGTCGATTGCGACAGGGGGACGGTAGACAATCAGCCCCAGCATTTT.

The chain recombines TRBV5-1 with TRBJ2-7; no reliable D call. CDR3 size: 13 residues. Trimming stripped 0 bases from V and 4 bases from J, with 8 bases between. The germline CDR1 and CDR2 sequences are SGHRS and YFSETQ. The DNA for the CDR3 is TGCGCCAGCAGCTTGGTTGCAGATTACGAGCAGTACTTC. It encodes CASSLVADYEQYF.

V is TRBV5-1 and J is TRBJ2-2, with TRBD1 as a possible D gene (5 bases). The CDR3 loop spans 14 amino acids. The V and J ends lost 4 bases and 1 base respectively, with 8 bases between them. CDR1 and CDR2 (germline): SGHRS, YFSETQ. CDR3 loop: CASSLTGNTGELFF. As DNA, the CDR3 is TGCGCCAGCAGCCTTACAGGGAACACCGGGGAGCTGTTTTTT. The full variable domain, its missing parts supplied by reference TRBV5-1 and TRBJ2-2, is KAGVTQTPRYLIKTRGQQVTLSCSPISGHRSVSWYQQTPGQGLQFLFEYFSETQRNKGNFPGRFSGRQFSNSRSEMNVSTLELGDSALYLCASSLTGNTGELFFGEGSRLTVL.

The chain uses TRBV30 and TRBJ1-1; 7 bases map to TRBD1. Germline loops: CDR1 GTSNPN, CDR2 SVGIG (reference sequence). After removal of 3 bases from V and 0 bases from J, the junction contained 1 base not matched to a gene. The CDR3 consists of 13 residues. CDR3 amino acids: CAWRDRLNTEAFF. In nucleotides, the CDR3 is TGTGCCTGGAGGGACAGGCTGAACACTGAAGCTTTCTTT.

This chain links TRBV4-3 with TRBJ1-1; D call uncertain. Per the germline V gene, CDR1 is LGHNA and CDR2 is YSLEER. The CDR3 is 13 amino acids. V lost 2 bases and J 7 bases, leaving 11 bases between the germline ends. For the CDR3, the DNA is TGCGCCAGCAGCCAAATCATCGGACGTGAAGCTTTCTTT. This encodes CASSQIIGREAFF.

The chain recombines TRBV30 with TRBJ1-2; TRBD1 matches at 7 bases. Per germline, CDR1 GTSNPN and CDR2 SVGIG (reference sequence). V gave up 6 bases and J gave up 7 bases; unmatched junction bases: 11. The CDR3 is made up of 13 amino acids. This chain's CDR3 is CACSQGGWGGYTF. DNA of the CDR3: TGTGCCTGTTCCCAGGGGGGCTGGGGTGGCTACACCTTC.

This clone has only a few counts. Germline and junction disagree at one end, which may indicate a read error. For the CDR3, the DNA is TGTGCCAGCAGCCTAACCGATTGGCGGCTTAATGGAAAACTGTTTTTT. It translates to CASSLTDWRLNGKLFF. The V and J genes are TRBV3-1 (or the pseudogene TRBV3-2) and TRBJ1-4; D not certain. The germline V gene encodes CDR1 LGHDT and CDR2 YNNKEL (reference sequence). The CDR3 consists of 16 residues.